The source of this TCR beta chain is a study of OX40 agonist ivuxolimab in advanced cancers. Overall study results and limits: Among expanded peripheral T cells, antigen specificity went undetermined.

There are a few counts of this clone. Antigen specificity is unknown. This CDR3 contains 19 residues. V shed 0 bases, J shed 2 bases, and the junction held 13 bases outside the gene matches. Germline CDR1 reads MGHRA; CDR2 reads YSYEKL. Produced via immunoSEQ multiplex PCR; TCRdb's table is partial and in-frame only. The data hold 70,000 to 95,000 clones, with roughly 80% observed a single time. This TCR was recovered from an adult with an advanced solid tumor such as melanoma, head and neck, liver or kidney cancer. Here the sequenced sample was CD4+ or CD8+ T cells sorted from blood, taken in a trial of the OX40 agonist ivuxolimab. The chain combines TRBV4-1 with TRBJ2-3, with 8 bases identical to TRBD2. In DNA, the CDR3 is TGCGCCAGCAGCCAAGAAATAGGGGGACTAGGGTCTCCCACAGATACGCAGTATTTT. It specifies CASSQEIGGLGSPTDTQYF.